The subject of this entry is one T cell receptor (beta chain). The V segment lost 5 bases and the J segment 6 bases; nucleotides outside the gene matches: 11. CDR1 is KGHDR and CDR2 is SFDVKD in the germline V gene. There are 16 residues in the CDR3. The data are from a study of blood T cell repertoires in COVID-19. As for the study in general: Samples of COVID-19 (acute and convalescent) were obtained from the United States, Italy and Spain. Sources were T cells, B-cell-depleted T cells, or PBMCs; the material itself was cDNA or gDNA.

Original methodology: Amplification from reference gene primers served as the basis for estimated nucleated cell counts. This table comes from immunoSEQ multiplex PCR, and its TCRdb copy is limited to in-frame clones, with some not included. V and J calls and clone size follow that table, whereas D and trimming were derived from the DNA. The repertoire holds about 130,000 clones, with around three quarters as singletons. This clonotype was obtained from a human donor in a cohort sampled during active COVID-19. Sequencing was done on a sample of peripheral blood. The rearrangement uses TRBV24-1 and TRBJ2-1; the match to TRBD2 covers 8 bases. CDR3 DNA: TGTGCCACCAGTGGATTCGGACTAGCTAGGGCCAATGAGCAGTTCTTC. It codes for CATSGFGLARANEQFF.